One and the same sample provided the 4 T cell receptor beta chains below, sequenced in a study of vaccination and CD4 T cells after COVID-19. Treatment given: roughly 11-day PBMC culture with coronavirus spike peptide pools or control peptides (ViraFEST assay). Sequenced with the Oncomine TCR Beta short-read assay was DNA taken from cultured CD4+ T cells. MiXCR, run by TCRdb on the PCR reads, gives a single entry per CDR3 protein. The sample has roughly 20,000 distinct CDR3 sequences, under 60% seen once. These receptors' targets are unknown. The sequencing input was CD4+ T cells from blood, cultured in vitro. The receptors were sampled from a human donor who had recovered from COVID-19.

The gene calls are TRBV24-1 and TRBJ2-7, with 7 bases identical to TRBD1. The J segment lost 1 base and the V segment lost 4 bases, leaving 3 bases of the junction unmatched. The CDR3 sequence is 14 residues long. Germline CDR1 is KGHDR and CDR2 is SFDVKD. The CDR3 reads CATSDPGGSYEQYF. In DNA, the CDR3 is TGTGCCACCAGTGACCCAGGGGGATCCTACGAGCAGTACTTC.

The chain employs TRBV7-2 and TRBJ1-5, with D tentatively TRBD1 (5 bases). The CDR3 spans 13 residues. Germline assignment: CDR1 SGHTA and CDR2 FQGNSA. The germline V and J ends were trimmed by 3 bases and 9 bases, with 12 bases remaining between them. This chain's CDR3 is CASSLGPSGPQHF. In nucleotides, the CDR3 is TGTGCCAGCAGCTTGGGGCCCTCGGGGCCCCAGCATTTT.

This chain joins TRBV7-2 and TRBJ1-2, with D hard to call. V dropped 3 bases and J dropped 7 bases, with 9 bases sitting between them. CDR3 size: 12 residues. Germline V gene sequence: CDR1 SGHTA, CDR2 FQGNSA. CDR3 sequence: CASSFFAGGYTF. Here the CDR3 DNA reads TGTGCCAGCAGCTTCTTCGCAGGTGGCTACACCTTC.

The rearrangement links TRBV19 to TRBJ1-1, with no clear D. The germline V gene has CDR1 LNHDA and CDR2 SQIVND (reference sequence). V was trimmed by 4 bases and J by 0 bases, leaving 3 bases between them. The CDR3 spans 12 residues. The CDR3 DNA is TGTGCCAGTAGTAAGGTGAACACTGAAGCTTTCTTT. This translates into CASSKVNTEAFF.